These 25 T cell receptor beta chains were all obtained from the same sample, sequenced in a study of blood T cell repertoires in COVID-19. The table came from immunoSEQ multiplex PCR; TCRdb's copy has only in-frame clones and leaves some out. The repertoire holds tens of thousands of clones, with around 90% as singletons. Material: peripheral blood. The receptors here all came from a man aged 30 to 45 with acute or convalescent COVID-19.

This rearrangement joins TRBV24-1 to TRBJ1-6, with D maybe TRBD1 (6 bases). CDR1 is KGHDR and CDR2 is SFDVKD in the germline V gene. The germline V and J ends were trimmed by 3 bases and 6 bases, with 8 bases remaining between them. The CDR3 consists of 14 residues. DNA for the CDR3: TGTGCCACCAGTGATACAGGGTCTAATTCACCCCTCCACTTT. It codes for CATSDTGSNSPLHF.

The V gene is TRBV28, the J gene TRBJ2-7; 8 bases fit TRBD1. CDR1 is MDHEN, CDR2 SYDVKM, per germline. The CDR3 has 14 residues. Trimming cost V 2 bases and J 7 bases; bases outside gene matches: 7. The CDR3 reads CASSLGQGAREQYF. The CDR3 DNA is TGTGCCAGCAGTTTAGGGCAGGGGGCGAGGGAGCAGTACTTC.

The chain employs TRBV30 and TRBJ1-2; no clear D. Trimming removed 1 base at V and 8 bases at J, with 8 bases between. This CDR3 comprises 11 residues. Germline CDR1 reads GTSNPN; CDR2 reads SVGIG (reference sequence). The chain's CDR3 is CAWSGEGGYTF. In DNA form, the CDR3 reads TGTGCCTGGAGTGGAGAGGGCGGCTACACCTTC.

The chain joins TRBV18 to TRBJ2-6, with 14 bases matching TRBD2. Germline V gene sequence: CDR1 KGHSH, CDR2 LQKENI. The CDR3 is 17 amino acids. V shed 4 bases and J 4 bases; nucleotides not matched to a gene: 3. This chain's CDR3 is CASSLGLAGAGANVLTF. The CDR3 DNA reads TGTGCCAGCTCACTGGGACTAGCGGGAGCAGGGGCCAACGTCCTGACTTTC. The entire variable domain, with the rest obtained from reference TRBV18 and TRBJ2-6, is as follows: NAGVMQNPRHLVRRRGQEARLRCSPMKGHSHVYWYRQLPEEGLKFMVYLQKENIIDESGMPKERFSAEFPKEGPSILRIQQVVRGDSAAYFCASSLGLAGAGANVLTFGAGSRLTVL.

The CDR3 loop reads CASSLNLAQYF. The CDR3 nucleotides read TGTGCCAGCAGTTTAAACCTAGCGCAGTACTTC. V usage is TRBV6-4 and J usage is TRBJ2-7, with D tentatively TRBD2 (5 bases). Germline V gene lookup returns CDR1 MRHNA and CDR2 SNTAGT. The CDR3 sequence is 11 residues long. V gave up 5 bases and J gave up 9 bases, with 11 bases separating them.

The chain employs TRBV28 and TRBJ2-2; 11 bases match TRBD2. The trim removed 3 bases at V and 2 bases at J, leaving 5 bases unmatched. Germline V lookup: CDR1 MDHEN, CDR2 SYDVKM. CDR3 length equals 17 residues. The CDR3 protein is CASSFLGLAENTGELFF. CDR3 nucleotide sequence: TGTGCCAGCAGTTTTCTGGGACTAGCGGAAAACACCGGGGAGCTGTTTTTT.

The V call is TRBV7-9, the J call TRBJ2-1, with 10 bases that match TRBD2. V lost 8 bases to trimming and J lost 6 bases; unmatched junction nucleotides: 10. The length of the CDR3 is 15 residues. The V gene's germline CDR1 is SEHNR and CDR2 FQNEAQ (reference sequence). The CDR3 DNA reads TGTGCCAGCCCAACGGGGCTAGCGGGAGCCAATGAGCAGTTCTTC. The encoded protein is CASPTGLAGANEQFF.

V gene TRBV5-6 combines with J gene TRBJ2-1; D is perhaps TRBD2 (6 bases). V lost 3 bases, J lost 9 bases, and 13 bases lay in between. This CDR3 has 13 residues. The germline V gene encodes CDR1 SGHDT and CDR2 YYEEEE. The DNA of the CDR3 is TGTGCCAGCAGCTCGGGACTTCCCGGTGAGCAGTTCTTC. This encodes CASSSGLPGEQFF.

The genes are TRBV7-3 and TRBJ1-1, with 9 positions matching TRBD1. The length of the CDR3 is 15 residues. The germline V gene has CDR1 SGHTA and CDR2 FQGTGA. The junction had 5 bases not matched to a gene; V was cut back by 5 bases and J by 1 base. CDR3 loop: CASSPGTGRNTEAFF. In nucleotides, the CDR3 is TGTGCCAGCAGCCCAGGGACAGGGAGGAACACTGAAGCTTTCTTT.

This clone occurred many times. The chain links TRBV24-1 to TRBJ2-2, with a possible D match to TRBD1 (5 bases). The V gene lost 7 bases and the J gene lost 2 bases, with 7 bases spanning the gap. Germline-derived CDR1 and CDR2 are KGHDR and SFDVKD. This CDR3 spans 13 amino acids. The DNA for the CDR3 is TGTGCCACCAGGGACACCAACACCGGGGAGCTGTTTTTT. Translated, it gives CATRDTNTGELFF.

The chain links TRBV7-3 to TRBJ2-3, with TRBD2 matching 10 bases. Germline V gene sequence: CDR1 SGHTA, CDR2 FQGTGA. The CDR3 extends over 15 amino acids. The trim removed 5 bases at V and 0 bases at J, leaving 2 bases unmatched. Written as DNA, the CDR3 is TGTGCCAGCAGCCTACTAGCGGGAAGCACAGATACGCAGTATTTT. Translating gives CASSLLAGSTDTQYF. The variable domain in full, completed from reference TRBV7-3 and TRBJ2-3, reads GAGVSQTPSNKVTEKGKYVELRCDPISGHTALYWYRQSLGQGPEFLIYFQGTGAADDSGLPNDRFFAVRPEGSVSTLKIQRTERGDSAVYLCASSLLAGSTDTQYFGPGTRLTVL.

This chain connects TRBV11-2 to TRBJ1-3; D gene uncertain. The length of the CDR3 is 15 residues. Germline CDR1 and CDR2: SGHAT and FQNNGV. Trimming cost V 3 bases and J 3 bases, with 12 bases left between them. CDR3 sequence (DNA): TGTGCCAGCAGCTTCTCCGCCAGCGATGGAAACACCATATATTTT. Translated, it gives CASSFSASDGNTIYF.

The J gene is TRBJ1-6, the V gene TRBV4-1; D perhaps matches TRBD1 (5 bases). The germline V gene encodes CDR1 MGHRA and CDR2 YSYEKL. The CDR3 runs to 15 residues. V was cut by 4 bases and J by 7 bases, with 14 bases left in between. CDR3 sequence reads: CASSPRVGANSPLHF. The CDR3 DNA is TGCGCCAGCAGCCCACGGGTAGGGGCGAATTCACCCCTCCACTTT.

The chain joins TRBV9 to TRBJ2-7; TRBD2 agrees at 7 bases. J lost 2 bases, V lost 1 base, and 3 bases had no gene match. The germline CDR1 and CDR2 sequences are SGDLS and YYNGEE. This CDR3 is 14 amino acids long. CDR3 sequence: CASSVKAGPYEQYF. The CDR3 DNA reads TGTGCCAGCAGCGTAAAAGCGGGGCCCTACGAGCAGTACTTC.

This clone was detected once. V and J are TRBV30 and TRBJ1-3; TRBD1 aligns across 8 bases. The CDR3 is 14 residues long. Germline V lookup: CDR1 GTSNPN, CDR2 SVGIG (reference sequence). V trimming: 2 bases; J trimming: 10 bases; junction bases outside the gene matches: 10. In nucleotides, the CDR3 is TGTGCCTGGAGTCCAAACGGACAGGGTTTAACCATATATTTT. Its protein product is CAWSPNGQGLTIYF.

The chain uses TRBV5-4 and TRBJ2-7; D is uncertain. This CDR3 has 14 residues. Germline V CDR1 and CDR2: SGHNT, YYREEE (reference sequence). Trimming removed 4 bases from V and 0 bases from J, with 11 bases in between. The chain's CDR3 is CASSPYQASYEQYF. The CDR3 nucleotides are TGTGCCAGCAGCCCGTACCAGGCCTCCTACGAGCAGTACTTC.

This chain uses TRBV11-3 with TRBJ2-7; unclear D gene. The CDR3 has 15 residues. Germline assignment: CDR1 SGHNT and CDR2 YENEEA. Trimming removed 5 bases from V and 6 bases from J, with 20 bases in between. CDR3 sequence: CASSPPEAKPGEQYF. CDR3 coding DNA: TGTGCCAGCAGCCCCCCCGAGGCTAAGCCCGGCGAGCAGTACTTC.

The J gene is TRBJ2-2, the V gene TRBV6-1, with a weak D call TRBD2 (6 bases). Germline CDR1 is MNHNS and CDR2 is SASEGT. The length of the CDR3 is 15 residues. Trimming left V 0 bases short and J 1 base short, with 6 bases between. The CDR3 DNA follows: TGTGCCAGCAGTGAAGCTAGCGGGAACACCGGGGAGCTGTTTTTT. This sequence encodes CASSEASGNTGELFF.

In regard to this clone: Different DNA sequences within this sample yield the same CDR3. This chain connects TRBV18 to TRBJ1-5; possible D gene TRBD1, 5 bases. Germline V lookup: CDR1 KGHSH, CDR2 LQKENI. The CDR3 length is 14 residues. V was cut by 3 bases and J by 0 bases, with 6 bases left in between. DNA for the CDR3: TGTGCCAGCTCACCGCAGGGTAGCAATCAGCCCCAGCATTTT. It is translated as CASSPQGSNQPQHF.

The rearrangement uses TRBV6-5 and TRBJ2-7; TRBD2 aligns across 7 bases. Germline V gene lookup returns CDR1 MNHEY and CDR2 SVGAGI. The length of the CDR3 is 12 residues. V shed 2 bases and J 6 bases; nucleotides not matched to a gene: 1. The CDR3 bases are TGTGCCAGCAGTTACCGCGGGAGCGAGCAGTACTTC. Residues: CASSYRGSEQYF.

The V and J genes are TRBV15 and TRBJ1-6, with D maybe TRBD1 (6 bases). The CDR3 has 13 residues. V lost 7 bases, J lost 10 bases, and 14 bases lay in between. Germline CDR1 and CDR2: LNHNV and YYDKDF (reference sequence). In nucleotides, the CDR3 is TGTGCCACCATGGGCCACAGGGACTCACCCCTCCACTTT. This codes for CATMGHRDSPLHF.

The chain has TRBV6-2 or TRBV6-3 and TRBJ2-2; a weak D match, TRBD1 (5 bases). The CDR3 totals 18 residues. Per germline, CDR1 MNHEY and CDR2 SVGEGT. Trimming took off 2 bases at V and 4 bases at J, with 20 bases between the two ends. For the CDR3, the DNA is TGTGCCAGCAGTTACCCCTTGAGGACAAGCAGGTCCACCGGGGAGCTGTTTTTT. Amino acid sequence: CASSYPLRTSRSTGELFF.

The rearrangement links TRBV4-1 to TRBJ1-5; 11 bases agree with TRBD1. CDR1 is MGHRA, CDR2 YSYEKL, per germline. The CDR3 runs 14 residues. With 3 bases clipped from V and 6 bases from J, the junction kept 1 base outside the gene matches. The CDR3 spells CASSQGTGGQPQHF. DNA for the CDR3: TGCGCCAGCAGCCAGGGGACAGGGGGTCAGCCCCAGCATTTT.

The V gene is TRBV7-9, the J gene TRBJ2-1; 7 bases agree with TRBD2. Per germline, CDR1 SEHNR and CDR2 FQNEAQ (reference sequence). This CDR3 region has 15 residues. The V segment lost 4 bases and the J segment 0 bases; nucleotides outside the gene matches: 3. DNA of the CDR3: TGTGCCAGCAGCTGGGGGGGAAGCTCCTACAATGAGCAGTTCTTC. It is translated as CASSWGGSSYNEQFF.

This clone was seen a single time. This sequence joins TRBV21-1 and TRBJ2-3; the D call in the table, TRBD2, was not verified against the DNA. TRBV21-1 is listed as a pseudogene. The CDR3 is 19 residues long. CDR3: CASSKALAGGSQLEDTQYF. CDR3 nucleotides: TGTGCCAGCAGCAAAGCCTTAGCGGGAGGAAGTCAGCTTGAGGATACGCAGTATTTT.